Sequencing of this T cell receptor beta chain was carried out in a study of beta chain features in type 1 diabetes. The investigators reverse transcribed all of the isolated RNA, so they sequenced expressed TCRB transcripts. Samples of naive, central memory and regulatory T cells yielded a mean of about 3.9 million reads. Clones were sequenced by immunoSEQ multiplex PCR, and TCRdb holds only the in-frame ones, with some missing. The data hold 500,000 to 700,000 clones, with around 16% observed a single time. The J segment lost 7 bases and the V segment lost 6 bases, leaving 11 bases of the junction unmatched. The CDR3 length is 15 residues. Germline CDR1 is MDHEN and CDR2 is SYDVKM. Findings and limits, study-wide: For TCRB rearrangement, an influence of HLA type remained unresolved here.

Remarks on this clone: The antigen is unknown.

It was via CD45RO/CCR7/CD25/CD127/CD95/CD27 that CD4+ naive, central memory, regulatory and stem cell-like memory cells were sorted. The chain joins TRBV28 to TRBJ1-2, with 10 bases identical to TRBD1. The sequenced material came from naive CD4+ T cells from blood. The receptor was isolated from a man younger than 35 in good health. CDR3 bases: TGTGCCAGCAGGCCCTCCGGGACAGGGGTGGTTGGCTACACCTTC. Translation gives CASRPSGTGVVGYTF.